This entry features one TCR beta chain sequence. The target of this receptor is not known. The sample belongs to a study of CXCR3-negative and CXCR3-positive naive CD8 T cells (dated by TCRdb to the late 2010s). Study-wide context: In total, roughly 140 million TRB reads were obtained, which works out to roughly 1.5 +/- 0.3 million reads per library. Data from about 12 donors, pooled across two independent experiments, went into the diversity and physicochemical repertoire analyses. TRBV-TRBJ cluster analysis included naive subsets from a handful of donors and memory cells from 3 donors. Paper-wide results and their limitations: Repertoire diversity was comparably high in both naive subsets but much lower in memory CD8+ T cells. Within the same donor, TRBV-TRBJ usage looked similar between naive CXCR3-negative and CXCR3-positive cells, but memory cells had distinct patterns. Because surface CD5, which is linked to self-reactivity in mice, was comparable between the naive subsets, TCR interaction strength was also inferred from the physicochemical properties of TRB CDR3s. TRB CDR3s from CXCR3-positive naive cells showed higher hydrophobicity (lower Kidera factor 4), lower energy, and higher strength and volume indices than CXCR3-negative naive cells. CXCR3 expression partially decreased after cryopreservation, so most assays used freshly isolated PBMCs.

CDR1 MDHEN and CDR2 SYDVKM are derived from the germline V gene. The CDR3, cysteine through phenylalanine, is 16 amino acids long. No DNA is given. For each CD8+ T cell subset, flow sorting was done in triplicate, and 300,000 to 350,000 cells per subset went directly into RLT lysis buffer. To exclude memory contaminants, naive CD8+ T cells were stringently defined as CD45RO-CCR7+CD27+CD95-. Peripheral blood mononuclear cells were isolated from buffy coats using standard density gradient centrifugation. A FACSAria III was used to flow-sort naive CD8+ T cells into CXCR3-negative and CXCR3-positive populations. Total RNA was extracted from sorted cells with an RNeasy Mini Kit. Sequenced on a NextSeq 550. The Human TCR Profiling Kit (MiLaboratory) was used to make UMI-labeled 5' RACE TRB cDNA libraries. cDNA synthesis used the entire amount of extracted RNA, and PCR amplification then used the entire amount of cDNA produced. Libraries were prepared in parallel with an identical number of PCR cycles. Per the authors' processing: With a requirement of at least two reads per UMI, MIGEC and MiXCR extracted about 56,000 +/- 9,600 unique UMI-labeled TRB cDNA molecules per library. Each library averaged roughly 40,000 +/- 10,000 functional in-frame TRB CDR3 nucleotide clonotypes without stop codons. After downsampling to 5000 UMI-labeled TRB molecules per sample, diversity metrics such as normalized Shannon-Wiener and Chao1 were calculated in VDJtools. Clonotype-size-weighted physicochemical properties of the central five CDR3 residues (interaction energy, strength, volume and Kidera factor 4) were computed in VDJtools. Based on TCRdb reprocessing of the reads, there is one entry per CDR3 protein sequence, and DNA is missing. None of the V and J calls come from the authors' own analysis; TCRdb made them. In this sample's table one finds 100,000 to 150,000 distinct CDR3 sequences. The top ten clones comprise less than 0.3% of the sample.

The sequenced material came from naive CXCR3- CD8+ T cells from blood. The meaning of the sample's cell subset or site label: CD45RO-CCR7+CD27+CD95- naive CD8+ T cells lacking CXCR3 (TNR3-). This clonotype was sampled from a human donor in good health. Some clones in this sample may be carry-over from other donors' samples. The chain is encoded by TRBV28 joined to TRBJ1-4; TCRdb's assignment of TRBD1 cannot be checked, as there is no DNA. Here the CDR3 is given as CASSPWGGTDNEKLFF.